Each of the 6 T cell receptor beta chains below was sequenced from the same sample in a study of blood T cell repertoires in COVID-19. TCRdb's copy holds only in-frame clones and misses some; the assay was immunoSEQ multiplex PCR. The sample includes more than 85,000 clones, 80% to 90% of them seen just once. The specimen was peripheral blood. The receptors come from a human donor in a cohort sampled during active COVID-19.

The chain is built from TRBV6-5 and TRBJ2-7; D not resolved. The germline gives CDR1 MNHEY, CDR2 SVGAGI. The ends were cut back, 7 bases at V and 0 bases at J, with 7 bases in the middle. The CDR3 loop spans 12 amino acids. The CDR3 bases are TGTGCCAGCAACCCGAGCTCCTACGAGCAGTACTTC. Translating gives CASNPSSYEQYF.

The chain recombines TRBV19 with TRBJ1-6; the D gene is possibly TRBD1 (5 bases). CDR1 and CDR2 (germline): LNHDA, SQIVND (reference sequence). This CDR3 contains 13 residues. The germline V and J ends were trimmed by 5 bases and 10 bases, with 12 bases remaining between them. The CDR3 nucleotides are TGTGCCAGTAGTGGGGGGAGTTGGTCACCCCTCCACTTT. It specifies CASSGGSWSPLHF.

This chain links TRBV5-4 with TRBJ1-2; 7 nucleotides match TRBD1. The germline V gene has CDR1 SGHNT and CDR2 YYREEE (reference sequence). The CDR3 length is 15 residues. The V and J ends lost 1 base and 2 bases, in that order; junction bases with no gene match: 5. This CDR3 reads CASSLSLGQNYGYTF. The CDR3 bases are TGTGCCAGCAGCTTGTCGTTGGGACAGAACTATGGCTACACCTTC.

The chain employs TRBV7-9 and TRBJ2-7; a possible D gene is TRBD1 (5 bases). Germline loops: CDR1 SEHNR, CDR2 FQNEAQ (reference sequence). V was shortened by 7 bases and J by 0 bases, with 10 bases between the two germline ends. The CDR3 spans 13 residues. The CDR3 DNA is TGTGCCAGCACCCTAGGGGTCTCCTACGAGCAGTACTTC. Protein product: CASTLGVSYEQYF.

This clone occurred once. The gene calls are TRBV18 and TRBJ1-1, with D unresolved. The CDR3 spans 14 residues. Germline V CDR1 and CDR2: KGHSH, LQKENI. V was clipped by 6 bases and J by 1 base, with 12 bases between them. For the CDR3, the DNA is TGTGCCAGCTCGTTCAAAGCTCAGAACACTGAAGCTTTCTTT. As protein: CASSFKAQNTEAFF.

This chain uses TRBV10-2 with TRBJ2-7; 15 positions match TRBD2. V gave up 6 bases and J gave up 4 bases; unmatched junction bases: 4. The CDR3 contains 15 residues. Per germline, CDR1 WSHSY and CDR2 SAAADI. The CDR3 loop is CASRMGLAGGYEQYF. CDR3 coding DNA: TGCGCCAGCAGGATGGGACTAGCGGGGGGTTACGAGCAGTACTTC.